This TCR beta chain emerged from a study of T cell responses to AZD1222 COVID-19 vaccine (dated by TCRdb to the early 2020s). With respect to the entire study: Because spike-specific TCR depth and breadth did not differ between the two schedules, AZD1222 recipients who got a second dose at roughly 4 weeks were pooled with those who got a second dose at roughly 12 weeks. TCR sequencing covered more than 230 trial participants: roughly 200 given two doses of AZD1222 and about 26 given two doses of MenACWY control vaccine. Trial participants were enrolled into age subgroups of 18-55, 56-69 and 70-plus years, which contained about 150, 28 and 57 TCR-sequenced participants, respectively.

As regards this clone: It has no known antigen specificity. No much larger clone exists at a distance of one base, and base qualities are not known.

The CDR3 regions of human TCRbeta chains were subjected to immunosequencing. Concerning the study's data processing: Repertoire TCRs were matched against a reference library of SARS-CoV-2-specific TCRs generated with the MIRA antigen-specificity platform. Breadth meant the fraction of unique TCRs that were SARS-CoV-2-associated, whereas depth meant the fraction of total T cells that were SARS-CoV-2-associated. Using the MIRA data, each spike-specific TCR was mapped to the spike region that the TCR reacts to and placed in a CD4 or CD8 class. Log10-transformed breadth and depth values were compared by one-way ANOVA with Sidak's multiple comparisons tests. Entries here come from immuneACCESS through TCRdb and include only in-frame sequences with V and J called. Some clones fail to appear in such tables; in the studies checked, an unresolved V gene covers under half of the shortfall, and the cause of the remainder is unknown. That table supplies the V and J calls and clone size; D and trimming were determined from the DNA. The sample table lists some 61,000 clones, more than 85% of them with a count of one. The ten top clones hold around 15% of the sample.

Findings and caveats that apply to the study as a whole: Epitopes outside the regions mutated in the B.1.351 and B.1.1.7 variants were reportedly recognized by nearly half of the unique spike-specific TCRs. Conclusions about previously exposed vaccinees are limited, since just six AZD1222 recipients were seropositive for SARS-CoV-2 at baseline. Because no day 14 peak-response samples were available, the repertoires could be characterized only after the peak T cell response. In the small 56-69-year group, the increase in depth fell short of significance, most likely because of low power. Participants were mostly white British, with more females than males. The authors suggested clonal diversity may have been underestimated. CD4 TCRs associated with the vaccine covered the entire spike protein, and the dominant responses were in regions 160-218 and 743-854. A significant rise in spike-specific TCR breadth and depth was observed after two AZD1222 doses relative to day 0 and relative to MenACWY recipients.

The time point tag for this specimen amounts to: baseline before first vaccination. The vaccinee samples were drawn from two UK trials, COV001 and COV002, one of which was a single-blind randomized controlled phase 2/3 trial testing AZD1222 (ChAdOx1 nCoV-19) in healthy adults. For TCRbeta chain sequencing, PBMC samples were collected from trial participants at day 0 and at day 28 after the second dose. For CDR1 and CDR2, the germline V gene lists MNHEY and SVGEGT. The trim is 6 bases for V and 0 bases for J, with a gap of 26 bases between the germline ends. The CDR3 runs 20 residues from the cysteine to the phenylalanine. The CDR3 DNA has 60 bases and is translated from base 1.

The sequence was collected from an adult in good health. The rearrangement joined TRBV6-2 or TRBV6-3 to TRBJ2-2, with no D gene named confidently. The sequencing used peripheral blood, collected on day 0 of AZD1222 vaccination. The CDR3 sequence is CASSKSPWPADQSNTGELFF. The DNA is TGTGCCAGCAGCAAGAGCCCCTGGCCTGCGGACCAATCGAACACCGGGGAGCTGTTTTTT.